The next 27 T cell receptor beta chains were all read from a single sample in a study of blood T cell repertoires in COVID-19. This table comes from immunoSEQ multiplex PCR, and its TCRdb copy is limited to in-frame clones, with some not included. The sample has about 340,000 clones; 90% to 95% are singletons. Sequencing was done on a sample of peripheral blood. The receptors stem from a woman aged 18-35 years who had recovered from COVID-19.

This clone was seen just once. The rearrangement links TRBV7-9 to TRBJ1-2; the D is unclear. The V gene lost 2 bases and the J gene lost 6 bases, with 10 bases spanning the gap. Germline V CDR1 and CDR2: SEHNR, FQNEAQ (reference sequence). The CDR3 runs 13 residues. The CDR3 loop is CASSLFSGDGYTF. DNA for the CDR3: TGTGCCAGCAGCTTATTCTCGGGAGATGGCTACACCTTC.

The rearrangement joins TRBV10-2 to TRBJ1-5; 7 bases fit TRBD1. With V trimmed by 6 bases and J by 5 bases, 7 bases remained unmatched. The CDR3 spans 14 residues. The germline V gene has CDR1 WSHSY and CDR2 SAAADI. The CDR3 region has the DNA TGCGCCAGCAGCTCGGGACAGAGGGATCAGCCCCAGCATTTT. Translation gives CASSSGQRDQPQHF.

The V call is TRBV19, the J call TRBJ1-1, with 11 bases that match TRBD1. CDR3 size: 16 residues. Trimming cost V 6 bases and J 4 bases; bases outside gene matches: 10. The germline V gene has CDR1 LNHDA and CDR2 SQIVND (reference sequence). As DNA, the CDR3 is TGTGCCAGTAGCACCCTATGGACAGGGGGCGTCACTGAAGCTTTCTTT. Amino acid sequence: CASSTLWTGGVTEAFF.

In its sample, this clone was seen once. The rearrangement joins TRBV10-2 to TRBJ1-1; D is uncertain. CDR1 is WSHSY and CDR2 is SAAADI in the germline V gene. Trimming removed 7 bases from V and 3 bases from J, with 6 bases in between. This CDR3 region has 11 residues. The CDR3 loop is CASTSDTEAFF. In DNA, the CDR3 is TGCGCCAGCACGAGTGACACTGAAGCTTTCTTT.

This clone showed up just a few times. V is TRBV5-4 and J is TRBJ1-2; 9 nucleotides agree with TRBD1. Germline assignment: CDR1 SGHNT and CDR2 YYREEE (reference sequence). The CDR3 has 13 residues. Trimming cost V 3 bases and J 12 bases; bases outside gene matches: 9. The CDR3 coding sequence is TGTGCCAGCAGCTGGACAGGGGACAGTCACCACACCTTC. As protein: CASSWTGDSHHTF.

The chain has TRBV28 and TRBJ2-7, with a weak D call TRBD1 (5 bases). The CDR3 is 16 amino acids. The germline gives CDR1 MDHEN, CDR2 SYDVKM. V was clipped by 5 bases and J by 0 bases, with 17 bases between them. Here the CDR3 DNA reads TGTGCCAGCAGTAGGAATCGTGACAGATACTCCTACGAGCAGTACGTC. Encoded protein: CASSRNRDRYSYEQYV.

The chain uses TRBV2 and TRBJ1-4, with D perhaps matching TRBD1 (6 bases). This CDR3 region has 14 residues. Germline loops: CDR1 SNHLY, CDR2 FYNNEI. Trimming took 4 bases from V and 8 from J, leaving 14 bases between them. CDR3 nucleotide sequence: TGTGCCAGCAGTGTGAGGGTGACAGGAGAAAAACTGTTTTTT. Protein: CASSVRVTGEKLFF.

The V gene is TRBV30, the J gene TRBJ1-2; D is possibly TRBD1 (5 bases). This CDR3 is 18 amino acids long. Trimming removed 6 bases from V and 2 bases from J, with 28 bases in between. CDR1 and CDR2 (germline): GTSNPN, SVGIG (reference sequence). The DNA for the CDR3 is TGTGCCTGCGTCTACCCCTCCGTCCGCGACAGCGCGAACTATGGCTACACCTTC. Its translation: CACVYPSVRDSANYGYTF.

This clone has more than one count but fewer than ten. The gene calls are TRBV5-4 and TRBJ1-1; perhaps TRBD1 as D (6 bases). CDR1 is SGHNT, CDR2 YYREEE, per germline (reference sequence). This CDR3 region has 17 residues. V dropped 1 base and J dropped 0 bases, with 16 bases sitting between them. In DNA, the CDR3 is TGTGCCAGCAGCTTGCCCCAGGCGACAGGCATGAACACTGAAGCTTTCTTT. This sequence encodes CASSLPQATGMNTEAFF.

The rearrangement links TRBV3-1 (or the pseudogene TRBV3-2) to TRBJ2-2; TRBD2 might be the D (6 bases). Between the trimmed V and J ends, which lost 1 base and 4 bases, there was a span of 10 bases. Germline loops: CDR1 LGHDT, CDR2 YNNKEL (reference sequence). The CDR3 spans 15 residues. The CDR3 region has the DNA TGTGCCAGCAGCCAAGCGGGAGTGGGCACCGGGGAGCTGTTTTTT. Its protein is CASSQAGVGTGELFF.

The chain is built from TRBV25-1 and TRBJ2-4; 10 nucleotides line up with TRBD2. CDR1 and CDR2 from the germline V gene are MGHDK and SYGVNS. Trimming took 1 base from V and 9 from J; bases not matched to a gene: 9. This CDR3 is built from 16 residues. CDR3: CASSEWDSGRQGIQYF. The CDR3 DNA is TGTGCCAGCAGTGAATGGGATAGCGGGAGGCAGGGCATTCAGTACTTC. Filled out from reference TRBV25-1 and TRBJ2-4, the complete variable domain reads EADIYQTPRYLVIGTGKKITLECSQTMGHDKMYWYQQDPGMELHLIHYSYGVNSTEKGDLSSESTVSRIRTEHFPLTLESARPSHTSQYLCASSEWDSGRQGIQYFGAGTRLSVL.

DNA of the CDR3: TGTGCCAGCAGTTCAAACCAAGAGACCCAGTACTTC. As protein: CASSSNQETQYF. This chain connects TRBV6-6 to TRBJ2-5; D remains unclear. Germline V CDR1 and CDR2: MNHNY, SVGAGI (reference sequence). V dropped 4 bases and J dropped 0 bases, with 3 bases sitting between them. This CDR3 is 12 amino acids long.

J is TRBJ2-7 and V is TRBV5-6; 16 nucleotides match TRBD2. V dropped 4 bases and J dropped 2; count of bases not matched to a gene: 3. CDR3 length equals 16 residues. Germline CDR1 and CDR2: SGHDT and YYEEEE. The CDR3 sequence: CASSMGTSGRAYEQYV. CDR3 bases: TGTGCCAGCAGCATGGGGACTAGCGGGAGGGCCTACGAGCAGTACGTC.

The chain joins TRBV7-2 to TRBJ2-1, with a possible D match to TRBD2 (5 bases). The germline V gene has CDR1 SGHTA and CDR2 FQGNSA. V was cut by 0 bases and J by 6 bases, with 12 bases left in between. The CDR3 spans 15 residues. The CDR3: CASSLAGDPFNEQFF. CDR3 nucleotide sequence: TGTGCCAGCAGCTTAGCGGGAGATCCCTTCAATGAGCAGTTCTTC.

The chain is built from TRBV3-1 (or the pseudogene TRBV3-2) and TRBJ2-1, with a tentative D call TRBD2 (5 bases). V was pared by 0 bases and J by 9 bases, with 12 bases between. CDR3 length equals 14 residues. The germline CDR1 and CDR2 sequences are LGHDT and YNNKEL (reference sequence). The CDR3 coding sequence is TGTGCCAGCAGCCAAGATGGGAGTCCCTCTGAGCAGTTCTTC. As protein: CASSQDGSPSEQFF.

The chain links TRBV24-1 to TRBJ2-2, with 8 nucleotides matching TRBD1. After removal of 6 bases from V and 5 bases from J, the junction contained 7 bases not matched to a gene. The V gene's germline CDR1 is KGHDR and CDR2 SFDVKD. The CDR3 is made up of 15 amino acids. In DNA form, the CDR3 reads TGTGCCACCAGTCCTCGGACAGGGCGAACCGGGGAGCTGTTTTTT. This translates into CATSPRTGRTGELFF.

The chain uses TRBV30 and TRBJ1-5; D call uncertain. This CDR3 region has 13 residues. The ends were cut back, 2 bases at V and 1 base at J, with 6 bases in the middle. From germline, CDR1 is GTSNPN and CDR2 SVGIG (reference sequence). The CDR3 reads CAWSRGSNQPQHF. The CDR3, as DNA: TGTGCCTGGAGTAGAGGCAGCAATCAGCCCCAGCATTTT.

The CDR3 DNA reads TGTGCCAGTTGCCGGGGACAGGGCTGGTTTGCTTTCTTT. It encodes CASCRGQGWFAFF. The chain has TRBV7-2 and TRBJ1-1; TRBD1 aligns across 9 bases. CDR3 size: 13 residues. Germline V lookup: CDR1 SGHTA, CDR2 FQGNSA. V lost 9 bases, J lost 11 bases, and 13 bases stayed unmatched. Full variable domain (missing parts from reference TRBV7-2 and TRBJ1-1): GAGVSQSPSNKVTEKGKDVELRCDPISGHTALYWYRQSLGQGLEFLIYFQGNSAPDKSGLPSDRFSAERTGGSVSTLTIQRTQQEDSAVYLCASCRGQGWFAFFGQGTRLTVV.

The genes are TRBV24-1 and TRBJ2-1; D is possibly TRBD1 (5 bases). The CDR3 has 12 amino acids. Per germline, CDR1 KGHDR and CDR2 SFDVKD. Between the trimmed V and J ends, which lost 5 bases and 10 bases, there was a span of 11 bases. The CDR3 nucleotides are TGTGCCACCAGTGGGGGCCGGTCGGAGCAGTTCTTC. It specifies CATSGGRSEQFF.

CDR3 sequence reads: CASRNPAGVGYTF. CDR3 bases: TGCGCCAGCAGGAACCCTGCAGGGGTTGGCTACACCTTC. V and J are TRBV10-2 and TRBJ1-2; TRBD1 is a possible D gene (6 bases). Deletions cut 6 bases from V and 7 bases from J, with 15 bases between. Germline assignment: CDR1 WSHSY and CDR2 SAAADI. The CDR3 contains 13 residues.

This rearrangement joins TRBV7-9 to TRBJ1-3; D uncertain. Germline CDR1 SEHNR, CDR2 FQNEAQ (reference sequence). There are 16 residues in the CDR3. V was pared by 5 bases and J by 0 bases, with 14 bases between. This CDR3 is CASSPGPGSSGNTIYF. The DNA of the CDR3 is TGTGCCAGCAGCCCAGGCCCGGGAAGCTCTGGAAACACCATATATTTT.

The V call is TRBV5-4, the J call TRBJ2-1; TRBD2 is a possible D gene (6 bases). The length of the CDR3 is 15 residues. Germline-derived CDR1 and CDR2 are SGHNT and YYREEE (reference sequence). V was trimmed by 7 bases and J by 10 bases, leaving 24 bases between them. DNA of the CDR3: TGTGCCAGCTTAAGGAGGGAGGACCCCGGTTTGGAGCAGTTCTTC. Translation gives CASLRREDPGLEQFF.

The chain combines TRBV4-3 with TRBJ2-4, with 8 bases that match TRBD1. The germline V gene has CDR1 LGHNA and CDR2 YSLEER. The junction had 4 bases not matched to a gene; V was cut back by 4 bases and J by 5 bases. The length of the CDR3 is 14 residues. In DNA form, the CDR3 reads TGCGCCAGCAGCCTTGGGACAGGTGAAAACATTCAGTACTTC. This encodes CASSLGTGENIQYF.

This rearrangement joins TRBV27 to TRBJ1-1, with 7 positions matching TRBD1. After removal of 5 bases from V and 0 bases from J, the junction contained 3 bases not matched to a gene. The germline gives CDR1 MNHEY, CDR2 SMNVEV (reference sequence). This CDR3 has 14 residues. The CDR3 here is CASSPRGLNTEAFF. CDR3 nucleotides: TGTGCCAGCAGTCCCAGGGGGTTGAACACTGAAGCTTTCTTT.

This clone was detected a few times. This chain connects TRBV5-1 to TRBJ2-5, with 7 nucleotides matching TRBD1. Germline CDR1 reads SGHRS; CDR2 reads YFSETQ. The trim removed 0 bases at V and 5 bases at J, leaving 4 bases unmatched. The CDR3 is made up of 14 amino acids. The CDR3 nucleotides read TGCGCCAGCAGCTTGGACAGGGGCCGGGAGACCCAGTACTTC. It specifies CASSLDRGRETQYF.

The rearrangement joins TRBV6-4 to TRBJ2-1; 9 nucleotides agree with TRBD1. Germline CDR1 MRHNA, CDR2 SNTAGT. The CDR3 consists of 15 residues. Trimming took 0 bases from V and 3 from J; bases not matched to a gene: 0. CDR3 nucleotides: TGTGCCAGCAGTGACTCGACAGGGGGCTACAATGAGCAGTTCTTC. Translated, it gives CASSDSTGGYNEQFF.

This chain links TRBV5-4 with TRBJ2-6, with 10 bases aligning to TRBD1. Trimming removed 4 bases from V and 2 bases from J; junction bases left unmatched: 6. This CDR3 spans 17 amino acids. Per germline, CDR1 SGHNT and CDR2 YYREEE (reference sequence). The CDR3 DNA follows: TGTGCCAGCAGCCTCCCGGGACAGGGGCCTGGGGCCAACGTCCTGACTTTC. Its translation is CASSLPGQGPGANVLTF.